This entry lists 14 T cell receptor beta chains sequenced from one sample in a study of OX40 agonist ivuxolimab in advanced cancers. The table came from immunoSEQ multiplex PCR; TCRdb's copy has only in-frame clones and leaves some out. The data contain about 69,000 clones, around nine tenths of them singletons. The specimen was CD4+ or CD8+ T cells sorted from blood, collected in a trial of the OX40 agonist ivuxolimab. The receptors here all came from an adult with an advanced solid tumor such as melanoma, head and neck, liver or kidney cancer.

The genes are TRBV4-1 and TRBJ2-7; 7 nucleotides agree with TRBD1. This CDR3 spans 17 amino acids. V shed 3 bases, J shed 0 bases, and the junction held 11 bases outside the gene matches. Germline assignment: CDR1 MGHRA and CDR2 YSYEKL. CDR3 DNA: TGCGCCAGCAGCCACCCTACCGACAGGGCAGACTCCTACGAGCAGTACTTC. It yields the protein CASSHPTDRADSYEQYF.

The chain combines TRBV9 with TRBJ2-1, with unresolved D. The CDR3 covers 16 residues. The V and J ends lost 0 bases and 0 bases respectively, with 10 bases between them. Germline V gene lookup returns CDR1 SGDLS and CDR2 YYNGEE. The CDR3 nucleotides read TGTGCCAGCAGCGTAGGTGGCTTTAGCTCCTACAATGAGCAGTTCTTC. Its protein is CASSVGGFSSYNEQFF.

This clone was observed a few times. The chain uses TRBV7-9 and TRBJ1-5; weak D call: TRBD1 (5 bases). The germline gives CDR1 SEHNR, CDR2 FQNEAQ (reference sequence). The CDR3 covers 17 residues. The V and J ends lost 0 bases and 0 bases respectively, with 12 bases between them. This CDR3 is CASSLAGAGDSNQPQHF. The CDR3 nucleotides are TGTGCCAGCAGCTTAGCTGGGGCAGGCGATAGCAATCAGCCCCAGCATTTT.

The chain combines TRBV5-5 with TRBJ2-5; no firm D call. This CDR3 comprises 13 residues. Germline CDR1 reads SGHKS; CDR2 reads YYEKEE (reference sequence). V was cut by 3 bases and J by 9 bases, with 15 bases left in between. CDR3: CASSSPPGPPQYF. The CDR3 nucleotides read TGTGCCAGCAGCTCCCCCCCAGGCCCTCCCCAGTACTTC.

This clone showed up just once. The rearrangement links TRBV27 to TRBJ1-1; weak D call: TRBD1 (5 bases). CDR1 is MNHEY, CDR2 SMNVEV, per germline (reference sequence). V lost 2 bases and J lost 3, with 10 bases in between. The CDR3 is 14 amino acids. The CDR3 nucleotides read TGTGCCAGCAGTTTAAAGGGACTTGACACTGAAGCTTTCTTT. It specifies CASSLKGLDTEAFF.

V and J are TRBV28 and TRBJ2-3, with D maybe TRBD2 (6 bases). The CDR3 extends over 13 amino acids. V was trimmed by 10 bases and J by 0 bases, leaving 11 bases between them. Per germline, CDR1 MDHEN and CDR2 SYDVKM. CDR3 DNA sequence: TGTGCCACCTTAGCGGCTAGCACAGATACGCAGTATTTT. It specifies CATLAASTDTQYF.

This rearrangement joins TRBV7-2 to TRBJ2-7; 9 positions agree with TRBD1. The CDR3 length is 15 residues. The V and J ends lost 0 bases and 3 bases, in that order; junction bases with no gene match: 3. Germline CDR1 is SGHTA and CDR2 is FQGNSA. For the CDR3, the DNA is TGTGCCAGCAGCTTAGCGGGACAGGGTATCTACGAGCAGTACTTC. As protein: CASSLAGQGIYEQYF.

The chain has TRBV5-1 and TRBJ1-1; D remains unclear. Per germline, CDR1 SGHRS and CDR2 YFSETQ. The CDR3 is made up of 15 amino acids. Trimming took off 1 base at V and 1 base at J, with 11 bases between the two ends. CDR3 loop: CASSLKFTANTEAFF. The CDR3 region has the DNA TGCGCCAGCAGCTTGAAGTTTACTGCGAACACTGAAGCTTTCTTT. The complete variable domain, with remaining parts taken from reference TRBV5-1 and TRBJ1-1, reads KAGVTQTPRYLIKTRGQQVTLSCSPISGHRSVSWYQQTPGQGLQFLFEYFSETQRNKGNFPGRFSGRQFSNSRSEMNVSTLELGDSALYLCASSLKFTANTEAFFGQGTRLTVV.

The count of this clone is one. The chain uses TRBV4-3 and TRBJ2-3; D is unclear. Germline CDR1 and CDR2: LGHNA and YSLEER. V shed 1 base and J shed 0 bases, with 8 bases lying between them. This CDR3 has 15 amino acids. The CDR3 region is CASSQAVASTDTQYF. The CDR3 coding sequence is TGCGCCAGCAGCCAAGCAGTTGCTAGCACAGATACGCAGTATTTT.

The chain uses TRBV28 and TRBJ2-1, with D hard to call. Looked up from germline, CDR1 is MDHEN and CDR2 is SYDVKM. The CDR3 totals 12 residues. Trimming pared 10 bases from V and 6 bases from J, leaving 13 bases between. The CDR3 is CATQLGFNEQFF. For the CDR3, the DNA is TGTGCCACTCAACTGGGGTTCAATGAGCAGTTCTTC.

This clone has a single count. The chain employs TRBV11-2 and TRBJ2-2, with D hard to call. Trimming took 11 bases from V and 1 from J, leaving 14 bases between them. The germline V gene has CDR1 SGHAT and CDR2 FQNNGV. The CDR3 spans 14 residues. The CDR3 is CADLDSQNTGELFF. The CDR3 DNA reads as TGTGCCGACCTCGACTCCCAGAACACCGGGGAGCTGTTTTTT. Looking up the rest from reference TRBV11-2 and TRBJ2-2 gives the full variable domain: EAGVAQSPRYKIIEKRQSVAFWCNPISGHATLYWYQQILGQGPKLLIQFQNNGVVDDSQLPKDRFSAERLKGVDSTLKIQPAKLEDSAVYLCADLDSQNTGELFFGEGSRLTVL.

The chain is built from TRBV27 and TRBJ1-4, with D perhaps matching TRBD1 (6 bases). CDR1 and CDR2 from the germline V gene are MNHEY and SMNVEV (reference sequence). The CDR3 length is 14 residues. V was trimmed by 10 bases and J by 6 bases, leaving 18 bases between them. CDR3 sequence: CATGTPGLDEKLFF. DNA of the CDR3: TGTGCCACCGGGACACCGGGTTTGGATGAAAAACTGTTTTTT.

The V call is TRBV4-3, the J call TRBJ1-2, with D unresolved. Trimming left V 0 bases short and J 3 bases short, with 20 bases between. Germline assignment: CDR1 LGHNA and CDR2 YSLEER. The CDR3 extends over 18 amino acids. The CDR3 DNA sequence: TGCGCCAGCAGCCAAGATACAGACCCTGTAACTCAGCACTATGGCTACACCTTC. Residues: CASSQDTDPVTQHYGYTF.

The CDR3 nucleotides are TGTGCCAGCAGCATGAGCGGTCTCTCCTACAATGAGCAGTTCTTC. It yields the protein CASSMSGLSYNEQFF. The genes are TRBV9 and TRBJ2-1, with D possibly being TRBD2 (5 bases). The germline V and J ends were trimmed by 4 bases and 0 bases, with 11 bases remaining between them. The CDR3 contains 15 residues. Per the germline V gene, CDR1 is SGDLS and CDR2 is YYNGEE.